What follows are 14 T cell receptor beta chains derived from one specimen sequenced in a study of T cells in Graves' hyperthyroidism and ophthalmopathy. TCR beta CDR3 sequences were amplified from RNA transcripts. With the HTBI primer set, the TCR CDR3 went through a first round of RT-PCR. TCRdb re-called the multiplex PCR reads through MiXCR, storing one row per CDR3 protein. The sample has hundreds of thousands of distinct CDR3 sequences, 18% seen once. Source material: blood. The receptors shown here come from a middle-aged man with Graves' hyperthyroidism.

This clonotype has a count of ten or more. CDR3 DNA: TGTGCCAGCAGCGCCCGACACACCGGGGAGCTGTTTTTT. Protein product: CASSARHTGELFF. The chain uses TRBV7-2 and TRBJ2-2; no definite D call. Germline CDR1 and CDR2: SGHTA and FQGNSA. There are 13 residues in the CDR3. Trimming cost V 5 bases and J 3 bases, with 7 bases left between them. Together with reference TRBV7-2 and TRBJ2-2, the CDR3 gives the full variable domain: GAGVSQSPSNKVTEKGKDVELRCDPISGHTALYWYRQSLGQGLEFLIYFQGNSAPDKSGLPSDRFSAERTGGSVSTLTIQRTQQEDSAVYLCASSARHTGELFFGEGSRLTVL.

In this sample, this clonotype turned up many times. V gene TRBV12-3 or TRBV12-4 combines with J gene TRBJ1-4; D gene unclear. There are 14 residues in the CDR3. V was clipped by 3 bases and J by 3 bases, with 8 bases between them. DNA for the CDR3: TGTGCCAGCAGTTTGATGGCCTCTAATGAAAAACTGTTTTTT. Translation gives CASSLMASNEKLFF.

This rearrangement joins TRBV7-2 to TRBJ2-5; tentatively, D is TRBD2 (6 bases). In germline, CDR1 is SGHTA, CDR2 FQGNSA. The V end was cut by 4 bases, the J end by 4 bases, with 19 bases between. The CDR3 is 16 amino acids. The DNA of the CDR3 is TGTGCCAGCAGCTCTAGGAGGGCGGGTATACGAGAGACCCAGTACTTC. It codes for CASSSRRAGIRETQYF.

This clonotype appeared many times. The rearrangement links TRBV11-2 to TRBJ1-1; no reliable D call. CDR1 is SGHAT, CDR2 FQNNGV, per germline. The CDR3 totals 14 residues. V lost 0 bases and J 1 base, leaving 6 bases between the germline ends. CDR3 bases: TGTGCCAGCAGCTTAGATAGTGGGAACACTGAAGCTTTCTTT. Its protein product is CASSLDSGNTEAFF.

This clonotype was seen a handful of times. This chain joins TRBV15 and TRBJ2-2; 7 bases are shared with TRBD1. V shed 7 bases and J 3 bases; nucleotides not matched to a gene: 17. Germline CDR1 and CDR2: LNHNV and YYDKDF (reference sequence). The CDR3 length is 18 residues. The CDR3 coding sequence is TGTGCCACCAACTTCGGCAGCACAGGGGTAATGTACACCGGGGAGCTGTTTTTT. As protein: CATNFGSTGVMYTGELFF.

This clonotype appeared a few times. The chain couples TRBV4-3 to TRBJ2-3, with TRBD2 matching 9 bases. With 0 bases clipped from V and 3 bases from J, the junction kept 13 bases outside the gene matches. The germline V gene encodes CDR1 LGHNA and CDR2 YSLEER. The CDR3 sequence is 19 residues long. In DNA form, the CDR3 reads TGCGCCAGCAGCCAAGACGGCCCAGGGTTAGCGGGGGTAACAGATACGCAGTATTTT. This sequence encodes CASSQDGPGLAGVTDTQYF.

The V call is TRBV19, the J call TRBJ2-5, with 7 bases matching TRBD1. V lost 3 bases to trimming and J lost 9 bases; unmatched junction nucleotides: 4. Germline CDR1 and CDR2: LNHDA and SQIVND (reference sequence). The length of the CDR3 is 12 residues. In nucleotides, the CDR3 is TGTGCCAGTAGTATCGCAAGGGGGCCCCAGTACTTC. Its protein product is CASSIARGPQYF. Complete variable domain (other parts from reference TRBV19 and TRBJ2-5): DGGITQSPKYLFRKEGQNVTLSCEQNLNHDAMYWYRQDPGQGLRLIYYSQIVNDFQKGDIAEGYSVSREKKESFPLTVTSAQKNPTAFYLCASSIARGPQYFGPGTRLLVL.

V usage is TRBV28 and J usage is TRBJ1-4; D not resolved. The germline V gene encodes CDR1 MDHEN and CDR2 SYDVKM. The V and J ends lost 1 base and 2 bases respectively, with 11 bases between them. This CDR3 is built from 16 residues. The CDR3 sequence: CASSLSEAETNEKLFF. DNA of the CDR3: TGTGCCAGCAGTTTATCTGAAGCGGAGACTAATGAAAAACTGTTTTTT.

In its sample, this clonotype was seen many times. V gene TRBV29-1 combines with J gene TRBJ2-1, with 9 bases matching TRBD1. CDR3 length: 14 amino acids. The V gene end was trimmed by 4 bases and the J gene end by 12 bases; junction bases not matched to a gene: 13. In germline, CDR1 is SQVTM, CDR2 ANQGSEA. The CDR3 DNA reads TGCAGCGTTGCCGGGACAGGGTTATGGTTAGGGCAGTTCTTC. Protein product: CSVAGTGLWLGQFF.

In this sample, this clonotype turned up a few times. Here the CDR3 DNA reads TGTGCCAGCAGCCACCCCCCGGGGCGGGGGGAAAGCACAGATACGCAGTATTTT. Its protein product is CASSHPPGRGESTDTQYF. This rearrangement joins TRBV4-2 to TRBJ2-3, with TRBD2 matching over 8 bases. J lost 0 bases, V lost 3 bases, and 11 bases had no gene match. The CDR3 spans 18 residues. Germline CDR1 and CDR2: LGHNA and YNFKEQ.

V gene TRBV6-2 or TRBV6-3 combines with J gene TRBJ2-3; weak D call: TRBD1 (6 bases). V was pared by 7 bases and J by 0 bases, with 11 bases between. The CDR3 extends over 14 amino acids. Germline CDR1 is MNHEY and CDR2 is SVGEGT. CDR3 in DNA: TGTGCCAGCAAAACAGGGAGTAGCACAGATACGCAGTATTTT. Protein product: CASKTGSSTDTQYF.

In its sample, this clonotype was seen many times. This chain uses TRBV18 with TRBJ1-1; D call uncertain. Trimming cost V 3 bases and J 3 bases, with 8 bases left between them. Germline lookup yields CDR1 KGHSH and CDR2 LQKENI. The CDR3 sequence is 13 residues long. Here the CDR3 DNA reads TGTGCCAGCTCACCTGCAGGTTACACTGAAGCTTTCTTT. Translated, it gives CASSPAGYTEAFF.

This clonotype was observed at least ten times. This chain joins TRBV7-2 and TRBJ1-2; D gene ambiguous. Germline CDR1 is SGHTA and CDR2 is FQGNSA. Trimming left V 5 bases short and J 8 bases short, with 15 bases between. This CDR3 is built from 13 residues. The CDR3, as DNA: TGTGCCAGCAGCCCCCAATCAACGGGGGGCTACACCTTC. Translation: CASSPQSTGGYTF.

This clonotype appeared a few times. The rearrangement uses TRBV4-2 and TRBJ1-2; 10 positions agree with TRBD1. Per the germline V gene, CDR1 is LGHNA and CDR2 is YNFKEQ. V lost 2 bases and J lost 7; bases outside the gene matches: 7. The CDR3 covers 15 residues. CDR3 sequence reads: CASSQLGQGQGGYTF. In DNA form, the CDR3 reads TGTGCCAGCAGCCAACTGGGACAGGGGCAAGGTGGCTACACCTTC.